This T cell receptor (beta chain) comes out of a study of naive and memory T cell subsets. This clonotype was detected only a few times. Its matching antigen is unknown. An oligonucleotide containing a UMI was ligated to the 3' end of TCR cDNA. Whole blood, roughly 2.5 ml, came from adult healthy volunteers. Input was about 1 to 1,100 ng of DNase-treated total RNA without cell sorting. Findings and limits, study-wide: The RNA method is potentially sensitive to activation and differentiation changes.

V shed 2 bases and J shed 0 bases, with 13 bases lying between them. Germline assignment: CDR1 DFQATT and CDR2 SNEGSKA (reference sequence). The CDR3 is 15 amino acids. Four PCR rounds used nested alpha and beta constant region primers plus the SP2 primer. Reverse transcription of blood and skin TCR RNA was primed at alpha and beta constant regions. In TCRdb, the 5' RACE reads were re-called with MiXCR into one record per CDR3 protein. The data show tens of thousands of distinct CDR3 sequences, with approximately 8% seen just once and around a tenth held by the top ten. This rearrangement joins TRBV20-1 to TRBJ1-1, with D uncertain. This clonotype was obtained from a female donor in good health. The chain's CDR3 is CSARPTGLMNTEAFF. In nucleotides, the CDR3 is TGCAGTGCTAGACCGACGGGCCTTATGAACACTGAAGCTTTCTTT.